This T cell receptor beta chain was sequenced for a study of control samples from healthy donors and cancer patients. This CDR3 is 11 amino acids long. Assay used: immunoSEQ multiplex PCR; TCRdb lists only in-frame clones, some missing. The data hold some 150,000 clones, with around 91% observed a single time. The chain carries TRBV12-2 and TRBJ2-4. TRBV12-2 is shown as a pseudogene. This clonotype originated in a woman aged 25-40 years in good health. The sample comprised blood. CDR3 in DNA: TGTGCAAGTCGCTTAGGGAGGGGGCAGTACTTC. It specifies CASRLGRGQYF.